Listed below are T cell receptor beta chains from one sample, sequenced in a study of blood T cell repertoires in COVID-19. Clones were read by immunoSEQ multiplex PCR, and TCRdb kept only the in-frame ones, dropping some. The table records roughly 5,000 clones, about 81% of them present only once. Source material: peripheral blood. The receptors stem from a human donor in a cohort sampled during active COVID-19. CDR3s include the opening cysteine and the closing phenylalanine or tryptophan. A D gene is named only where the DNA matches it firmly. Expanded clones get a size class; other rows say once, few or many, or leave the size out.

V,J,size,D,DNA,CDR3
TRBV5-4,TRBJ2-1,NA,TRBD2,TGTGCCAGCAGCCAGGGACTAGCGATCTCCTACAATGAGCAGTTCTTC,CASSQGLAISYNEQFF
TRBV19,TRBJ2-3,NA,TRBD2,TGTGCCAGTAGTATGGGCGGGAGCTACCCAGATACGCAGTATTTT,CASSMGGSYPDTQYF
TRBV3-1/TRBV3-2,TRBJ2-7,NA,NA,TGTGCCAGCAGCCGCAGAAACCAGGGGAGGGACGAGCAGTACTTC,CASSRRNQGRDEQYF
TRBV6-2/TRBV6-3,TRBJ2-1,NA,TRBD1,TGTGCCAGCAGTCCGGGACAGTCCTACAATGAGCAGTTCTTC,CASSPGQSYNEQFF
TRBV6-5,TRBJ1-4,NA,NA,TGTGCCAGCAGAGGACTTGCAACTAATGAAAAACTGTTTTTT,CASRGLATNEKLFF
TRBV6-5,TRBJ2-1,NA,TRBD2,TGTGCCAGCACCGACCCGCGGGGGAGCGATGAGCAGTTCTTC,CASTDPRGSDEQFF
TRBV9,TRBJ2-1,NA,TRBD1,TGTGCCAGCAGCGAGGCCCCGACAGGGGAGCAGTTCTTC,CASSEAPTGEQFF
TRBV11-3,TRBJ2-4,NA,TRBD1,TGTGCCAGCAGCTCGGGACAGGGCACCAAAAACATTCAGTACTTC,CASSSGQGTKNIQYF
TRBV23-1,TRBJ1-2,NA,NA,TGCGCCAGCAGTCAAGGGCAGCAGAACTATGGCTACACCTTC,CASSQGQQNYGYTF
TRBV18,TRBJ2-5,NA,NA,TGTGCCAGCTCACCCCCCAAGCCACGGGAAGAGACCCAGTACTTC,CASSPPKPREETQYF
TRBV15,TRBJ2-7,NA,NA,TGTGCCACCAGCAGATATGGGGCCATCGGGAGTAGTTACGAGCAGTACTTC,CATSRYGAIGSSYEQYF
TRBV20-1,TRBJ2-1,NA,NA,TGCGCGGGGCGGGAACTGGGTGAGCAGTTCTTC,CAGRELGEQFF
TRBV19,TRBJ2-7,NA,TRBD2,TGTGCCAGTAGTCCGGCCCAGGGAGCGGGAGGGCGCTACGAGCAGTACTTC,CASSPAQGAGGRYEQYF
TRBV5-6,TRBJ2-7,once,NA,TGTGCCAGCAGCCTGCCAGGGCGATACTCCTACGAGCAGTACTTC,CASSLPGRYSYEQYF
TRBV9,TRBJ2-2,NA,TRBD2,TGTGCCAGCAACCAAGCGGGAACGAACACCGGGGAGCTGTTTTTT,CASNQAGTNTGELFF
TRBV18,TRBJ1-4,NA,TRBD1,TGTGCCAGCTCACCACCATCAGGGGGGCGAGCAGTTGGTGAAAAACTGTTTTTT,CASSPPSGGRAVGEKLFF
TRBV11-2,TRBJ1-5,once,NA,TGTGCCAGCAGCTTAGGTCAGAATCAGCCCCAGCATTTT,CASSLGQNQPQHF
TRBV12-5,TRBJ1-2,once,NA,TGTGCTAGTGGTACACCTCGCCGGGGAAGTGGCTACACCTTC,CASGTPRRGSGYTF
TRBV11-2,TRBJ2-1,NA,NA,TGTGCCAGCAGCCCCCCCGCGGGCGACAATGAGCAGTTCTTC,CASSPPAGDNEQFF
TRBV5-4,TRBJ2-7,NA,TRBD2,TGTGCCAGCAGCTGGACCCCCGGGACTAGCGGCTCCTACGAGCAGTACTTC,CASSWTPGTSGSYEQYF